The 10 T cell receptor beta chains below were found in one sample sequenced in a study of blood T cell repertoires in COVID-19. Assay: immunoSEQ multiplex PCR; the TCRdb copy retains only in-frame clones and omits some. Of 40,000 to 50,000 clones listed, approximately 79% are singletons. Sequencing used peripheral blood. Every receptor here comes from a man between 65 and 85 years old with acute or convalescent COVID-19.

By share, this clone ranks as medium-sized. The rearrangement joins TRBV7-3 to TRBJ2-3; 8 bases agree with TRBD1. Germline loops: CDR1 SGHTA, CDR2 FQGTGA. Germline trimming cut 5 bases from V and 4 bases from J; bases unmatched to any gene: 2. The CDR3 is made up of 13 amino acids. CDR3 residues: CASSRTGPDTQYF. In nucleotides, the CDR3 is TGTGCCAGCAGCCGGACAGGGCCAGATACGCAGTATTTT.

V and J are TRBV3-1 (or the pseudogene TRBV3-2) and TRBJ1-2; D not certain. Trimming cost V 0 bases and J 8 bases, with 13 bases left between them. CDR1 and CDR2 (germline): LGHDT, YNNKEL (reference sequence). The CDR3 runs 14 residues. CDR3 loop: CASSQDHYARGYTF. The CDR3 region has the DNA TGTGCCAGCAGCCAAGATCACTACGCGCGCGGCTACACCTTC.

V usage is TRBV24-1 and J usage is TRBJ2-1; 7 nucleotides agree with TRBD1. CDR1 and CDR2 (germline): KGHDR, SFDVKD. J gave up 3 bases and V 3 bases, and 4 bases lay outside the gene matches. The CDR3 length is 15 residues. This CDR3 reads CATSDTTGDYNEQFF. The CDR3 DNA reads TGTGCCACCAGTGATACCACAGGGGACTACAATGAGCAGTTCTTC.

V is TRBV5-1 and J is TRBJ2-4, with TRBD2 matching over 9 bases. The CDR3 is 14 residues long. The V and J ends lost 3 bases and 5 bases, in that order; junction bases with no gene match: 3. Germline values: CDR1 SGHRS, CDR2 YFSETQ. For the CDR3, the DNA is TGCGCCAGCAGCTACTCTAGCGGGGAAAACATTCAGTACTTC. This translates into CASSYSSGENIQYF.

The rearrangement uses TRBV7-9 and TRBJ1-5, with 9 nucleotides matching TRBD1. The V gene end was trimmed by 4 bases and the J gene end by 5 bases; junction bases not matched to a gene: 6. The V gene's germline CDR1 is SEHNR and CDR2 FQNEAQ (reference sequence). This CDR3 contains 15 residues. The CDR3, as DNA: TGTGCCAGCAGCTCGCCCCGGGACAGGGATCAGCCCCAGCATTTT. It is translated as CASSSPRDRDQPQHF. The full variable domain, rest sourced from reference TRBV7-9 and TRBJ1-5, is DTGVSQNPRHKITKRGQNVTFRCDPISEHNRLYWYRQTLGQGPEFLTYFQNEAQLEKSRLLSDRFSAERPKGSFSTLEIQRTEQGDSAMYLCASSSPRDRDQPQHFGDGTRLSIL.

This clone occurred once. V gene TRBV5-8 combines with J gene TRBJ1-5; TRBD1 is a possible D gene (6 bases). Germline V gene data show CDR1 as SGHTS and CDR2 as YDEGEE. CDR3 size: 16 residues. V lost 0 bases, J lost 4 bases, and 14 bases lay in between. The CDR3 is CASSLDSDSRNQPQHF. The CDR3 DNA sequence: TGTGCCAGCAGCTTGGATTCGGACAGTAGGAATCAGCCCCAGCATTTT.

J is TRBJ1-5 and V is TRBV16; 8 bases map to TRBD1. Germline V lookup: CDR1 KGHSY, CDR2 FQNENV. Trimming at V came to 0 bases and at J to 7 bases, leaving 5 bases not matched to a gene. This CDR3 is built from 15 residues. The CDR3 sequence: CASSQSGRGQQPQHF. The CDR3 nucleotides read TGTGCCAGCAGCCAATCGGGCAGGGGGCAACAGCCCCAGCATTTT.

The chain joins TRBV6-5 to TRBJ2-7, with 8 bases fitting TRBD1. CDR3 size: 13 residues. The germline V gene encodes CDR1 MNHEY and CDR2 SVGAGI. V gave up 6 bases and J gave up 3 bases; unmatched junction bases: 4. CDR3 bases: TGTGCCAGCAGAGGGACAGGTGGCTACGAGCAGTACTTC. Encoded protein: CASRGTGGYEQYF.

V gene TRBV6-5 combines with J gene TRBJ1-5, with 8 bases aligning to TRBD1. This CDR3 is 14 amino acids long. With V trimmed by 6 bases and J by 9 bases, 10 bases remained unmatched. Germline V gene data show CDR1 as MNHEY and CDR2 as SVGAGI. The CDR3 is CASSPGQAISPQHF. The CDR3 nucleotides read TGTGCCAGCAGCCCGGGACAGGCCATATCGCCCCAGCATTTT.

This clone was seen more than once but under ten times. The J gene is TRBJ1-2, the V gene TRBV30, with a weak D call TRBD1 (5 bases). Germline V CDR1 and CDR2: GTSNPN, SVGIG (reference sequence). The CDR3 runs to 14 residues. Trimming pared 4 bases from V and 2 bases from J, leaving 14 bases between. In DNA form, the CDR3 reads TGTGCCTGGACCAACCTCGCAGGGAACTATGGCTACACCTTC. This encodes CAWTNLAGNYGYTF.